The 8 T cell receptor beta chains below come from one sample, sequenced in a study of Graves' ophthalmopathy and Graves' hyperthyroidism. The authors amplified TCR beta CDR3 regions from RNA transcripts. A first-round RT-PCR used HTBI primers, followed by a second-round multiplex PCR. MiXCR was run by TCRdb on the multiplex PCR reads, yielding one entry per CDR3 protein. This table has under 350,000 distinct CDR3 sequences, roughly 17% appearing once. The sequenced sample consisted of peripheral blood. Receptors were obtained from an adult man with Graves' ophthalmopathy.

This clonotype was seen many times. This sequence joins TRBV7-6 and TRBJ1-2, with a possible D match to TRBD1 (6 bases). The germline V and J ends were trimmed by 7 bases and 6 bases, with 18 bases remaining between them. CDR1 is SGHVS and CDR2 is FNYEAQ in the germline V gene. The CDR3 is made up of 14 amino acids. CDR3 DNA: TGTGCCAGCACCCCGTGGGGGGGCACCGATGGCTACACCTTC. Translating gives CASTPWGGTDGYTF. Variable domain in full (rest from reference TRBV7-6 and TRBJ1-2): GAGVSQSPRYKVTKRGQDVALRCDPISGHVSLYWYRQALGQGPEFLTYFNYEAQQDKSGLPNDRFSAERPEGSISTLTIQRTEQRDSAMYRCASTPWGGTDGYTFGSGTRLTVV.

This clonotype appeared many times. This chain connects TRBV4-2 to TRBJ2-7; 8 bases fit TRBD1. The CDR3 is 16 residues long. Germline assignment: CDR1 LGHNA and CDR2 YNFKEQ. J gave up 2 bases and V 0 bases, and 6 bases lay outside the gene matches. CDR3: CASSQEGGQATYEQYF. CDR3 DNA sequence: TGTGCCAGCAGCCAAGAGGGGGGACAGGCAACCTACGAGCAGTACTTC.

In its sample, this clonotype was seen many times. The gene calls are TRBV5-1 and TRBJ2-5; 7 nucleotides align to TRBD1. The CDR3 contains 15 residues. Per the germline V gene, CDR1 is SGHRS and CDR2 is YFSETQ. The ends lost 2 bases at V and 0 bases at J; junction bases unmatched: 4. CDR3 coding DNA: TGCGCCAGCAGCTTCGATGACAGGGACCAAGAGACCCAGTACTTC. Translating gives CASSFDDRDQETQYF.

This clonotype was seen repeatedly, ten times or more. The genes are TRBV20-1 and TRBJ2-7, with TRBD2 identical over 11 bases. V gave up 1 base and J gave up 2 bases; unmatched junction bases: 1. Germline V lookup: CDR1 DFQATT, CDR2 SNEGSKA (reference sequence). This CDR3 has 14 residues. The CDR3 protein is CSARGSGGAYEQYF. CDR3 nucleotides: TGCAGTGCTAGAGGTAGCGGGGGGGCCTACGAGCAGTACTTC.

This clonotype was observed many times. The V and J genes are TRBV12-3 or TRBV12-4 and TRBJ2-7, with TRBD1 matching 9 bases. V lost 3 bases, J lost 11 bases, and 2 bases stayed unmatched. The CDR3 runs 11 residues. The CDR3 DNA sequence: TGTGCCAGCAGTTTTAGGGACAGGGAGTACTTC. It specifies CASSFRDREYF.

This clonotype has ten or more counts. The genes are TRBV20-1 and TRBJ2-7, with 7 bases matching TRBD2. Germline lookup yields CDR1 DFQATT and CDR2 SNEGSKA (reference sequence). V trimming: 7 bases; J trimming: 3 bases; junction bases outside the gene matches: 3. The CDR3 extends over 11 amino acids. Written as DNA, the CDR3 is TGCAGTGGCGGGAGTAGCTACGAGCAGTACTTC. It encodes CSGGSSYEQYF.

J is TRBJ1-5 and V is TRBV6-2 or TRBV6-3; a weak D match, TRBD1 (5 bases). This CDR3 comprises 18 residues. Trimming removed 2 bases from V and 4 bases from J, with 21 bases in between. Germline V gene sequence: CDR1 MNHEY, CDR2 SVGEGT. CDR3 loop: CASSYPTGRLRGNQPQHF. CDR3 DNA sequence: TGTGCCAGCAGTTACCCAACGGGACGACTGAGGGGTAATCAGCCCCAGCATTTT.

The sample holds many counts of this clonotype. This sequence joins TRBV6-1 and TRBJ2-5; 12 bases match TRBD1. The germline V gene has CDR1 MNHNS and CDR2 SASEGT. The CDR3 covers 16 residues. J was trimmed by 2 bases and V by 6 bases; bases with no gene match: 7. The CDR3 region has the DNA TGTGCCAGCAGCCCGGGACAGGGGGCTTTTCAAGAGACCCAGTACTTC. Its translation is CASSPGQGAFQETQYF.